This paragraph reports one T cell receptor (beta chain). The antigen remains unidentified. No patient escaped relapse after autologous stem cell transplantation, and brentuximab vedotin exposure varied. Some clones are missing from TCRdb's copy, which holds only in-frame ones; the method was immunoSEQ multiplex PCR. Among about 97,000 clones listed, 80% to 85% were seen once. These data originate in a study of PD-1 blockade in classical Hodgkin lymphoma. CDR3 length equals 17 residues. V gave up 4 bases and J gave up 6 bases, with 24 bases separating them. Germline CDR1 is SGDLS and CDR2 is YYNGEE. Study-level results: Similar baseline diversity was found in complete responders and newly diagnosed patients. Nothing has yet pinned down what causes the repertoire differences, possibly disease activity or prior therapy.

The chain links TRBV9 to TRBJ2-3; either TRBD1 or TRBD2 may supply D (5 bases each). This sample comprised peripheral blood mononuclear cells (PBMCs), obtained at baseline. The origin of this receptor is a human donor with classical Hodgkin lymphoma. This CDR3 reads CASSLAEGTIGADTQYF. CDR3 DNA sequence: TGTGCCAGCAGCCTGGCCGAGGGAACTATAGGGGCCGATACGCAGTATTTT.